There are many counts of the clone carrying this T cell receptor beta chain. Its antigen is as yet unknown. The sample comes from a study of regulatory T cells in long-lasting Graves disease. Study-wide points: Persistent patients had more shared public clonotypes (around 2,500) than new patients (about 970).

To make TCR beta libraries, researchers used iRepertoire HTBI primers and Arm-PCR of CDR3 regions. In TCRdb, the multiplex PCR reads were re-called with MiXCR into one record per CDR3 protein. The repertoire holds about 540,000 distinct CDR3 sequences, with 13% as singletons. Time point given: newly diagnosed GD, antithyroid drugs for less than 3 months. Making the TCR library involved RNA that had been extracted from PBMCs. The length of the CDR3 is 13 residues. Trimming cost V 6 bases and J 6 bases, with 12 bases left between them. Germline V CDR1 and CDR2: MDHEN, SYDVKM. The sample was also linked to a second study, of T cells in Graves' hyperthyroidism and ophthalmopathy. As that report states: Researchers barred patients who had uncontrolled infection, other autoimmune disease, pregnancy or lactation.

Sequences were derived from peripheral blood mononuclear cells (PBMCs), sampled at new diagnosis, from a patient treated with antithyroid drugs. The source of this sequence is a man under 40 with Graves disease. V gene TRBV28 combines with J gene TRBJ1-5; a weak D match, TRBD1 (5 bases). The CDR3 DNA sequence: TGTGCCAGCAGCGGGACTCGGGGTCAGCCCCAGCATTTT. Its translation: CASSGTRGQPQHF.